The 28 T cell receptor beta chains reported below all come from one sample, sequenced in a study of T cells expressing NK-cell markers. Reanalyzing the 5' RACE reads, TCRdb keeps one entry per CDR3 protein, without DNA. This sample's clone table lists about 430,000 distinct CDR3 sequences. Sequenced material: blood T cells: a sorted CD56 or NKG2C T cell subset, CD4+ or CD8+ T cells, or bulk PBMC T cells (not recorded which). All receptors come from a woman aged 45 to 65 in good health.

The genes are TRBV11-2 and TRBJ2-5; the D gene TCRdb calls, TRBD2, cannot be checked with no DNA. The V gene's germline CDR1 is SGHAT and CDR2 FQNNGV. There are 15 residues in the CDR3. The CDR3: CASRSVAGVGETQYF. Full variable domain (rest looked up from reference TRBV11-2 and TRBJ2-5): EAGVAQSPRYKIIEKRQSVAFWCNPISGHATLYWYQQILGQGPKLLIQFQNNGVVDDSQLPKDRFSAERLKGVDSTLKIQPAKLEDSAVYLCASRSVAGVGETQYFGPGTRLLVL.

The chain uses TRBV20-1 and TRBJ1-5; TCRdb outputs TRBD1, but without DNA this stays unchecked. The germline gives CDR1 DFQATT, CDR2 SNEGSKA (reference sequence). The CDR3 extends over 14 amino acids. The CDR3 sequence is CSALEGAINQPQHF.

The gene calls are TRBV20-1 and TRBJ2-3; lacking DNA, the TRBD2 call made by TCRdb goes unchecked. The germline gives CDR1 DFQATT, CDR2 SNEGSKA (reference sequence). The CDR3 covers 15 residues. Here the CDR3 reads CSAKAMPSGSGTQYF.

The chain uses TRBV5-1 and TRBJ1-3; the TCRdb D gene call, TRBD1, has no DNA to confirm it. From germline, CDR1 is SGHRS and CDR2 YFSETQ. The CDR3 extends over 14 amino acids. This CDR3 reads CASSTGGSGNTIYF.

The V call is TRBV12-3 or TRBV12-4, the J call TRBJ1-2; the TCRdb D gene call, TRBD1, has no DNA to confirm it. This CDR3 is built from 14 residues. The CDR3 protein is CASSPGDMPYGYTF.

The chain joins TRBV5-1 to TRBJ2-1; TCRdb calls TRBD2, which cannot be checked without DNA. This CDR3 is built from 15 residues. Looked up from germline, CDR1 is SGHRS and CDR2 is YFSETQ. This CDR3 is CASSPAGVLMGEQFF.

The CDR3 reads CASSASADQPQHF. The V gene is TRBV2, the J gene TRBJ1-5. CDR3 size: 13 residues. The V gene's germline CDR1 is SNHLY and CDR2 FYNNEI.

The V gene is TRBV5-1, the J gene TRBJ2-5. The CDR3 runs to 14 residues. Germline V CDR1 and CDR2: SGHRS, YFSETQ. The CDR3 is CASSLYSLSETQYF.

This chain uses TRBV5-1 with TRBJ2-3; TCRdb indicates TRBD2, and absent DNA this call remains unverified. Per the germline V gene, CDR1 is SGHRS and CDR2 is YFSETQ. This CDR3 has 17 amino acids. The CDR3 loop is CASSLPVSSGSTDTQYF.

The chain joins TRBV7-2 to TRBJ1-2; checking the TCRdb D call of TRBD1 is not possible without DNA. This CDR3 is 14 amino acids long. Germline V CDR1 and CDR2: SGHTA, FQGNSA. The CDR3 spells CASSLLDRNYGYTF. The complete variable domain, with remaining parts taken from reference TRBV7-2 and TRBJ1-2, reads GAGVSQSPSNKVTEKGKDVELRCDPISGHTALYWYRQSLGQGLEFLIYFQGNSAPDKSGLPSDRFSAERTGGSVSTLTIQRTQQEDSAVYLCASSLLDRNYGYTFGSGTRLTVV.

The chain is built from TRBV4-1 and TRBJ1-4; no DNA is available, so the TRBD1 call from TCRdb remains unchecked. CDR3 length: 14 residues. Germline V lookup: CDR1 MGHRA, CDR2 YSYEKL. The CDR3 loop is CASRAQGIFEKLFF.

The rearrangement links TRBV5-6 to TRBJ1-5; the D call from TCRdb, TRBD1, cannot be confirmed without DNA. Germline V gives CDR1 SGHDT, CDR2 YYEEEE. This CDR3 comprises 15 residues. The CDR3 protein is CASSFQGPPNQPQHF.

The rearrangement links TRBV20-1 to TRBJ2-7; the D call from TCRdb, TRBD1, cannot be confirmed without DNA. Germline CDR1 DFQATT, CDR2 SNEGSKA (reference sequence). This CDR3 has 12 residues. The CDR3 reads CSVPVVSYEQYF.

This rearrangement joins TRBV29-1 to TRBJ2-7; absent DNA, TCRdb's TRBD1 call cannot be checked. CDR3 length equals 12 residues. The germline V gene encodes CDR1 SQVTM and CDR2 ANQGSEA. CDR3 sequence reads: CSVSRGTYEQYF.

The rearrangement links TRBV20-1 to TRBJ2-3; TCRdb outputs TRBD2, but without DNA this stays unchecked. The CDR3 covers 14 residues. CDR1 DFQATT and CDR2 SNEGSKA come from the germline V gene (reference sequence). This CDR3 is CSARPPGLTDTQYF.

The chain uses TRBV18 and TRBJ1-1. Per the germline V gene, CDR1 is KGHSH and CDR2 is LQKENI. This CDR3 has 15 residues. CDR3 loop: CASSPLDNHLGKAFF.

This chain links TRBV20-1 with TRBJ2-7; without DNA, the TCRdb call of TRBD1 cannot be checked. CDR3 length: 13 residues. Germline CDR1 DFQATT, CDR2 SNEGSKA (reference sequence). This CDR3 is CSASPGGTYEQYF.

V and J are TRBV27 and TRBJ2-3; TCRdb picks TRBD1, but there is no DNA to check that call. The CDR3 length is 15 residues. The germline gives CDR1 MNHEY, CDR2 SMNVEV (reference sequence). CDR3 sequence: CASSFGGGFSDTQYF.

V gene TRBV12-3 or TRBV12-4 combines with J gene TRBJ2-3. The CDR3 contains 17 residues. CDR3 sequence reads: CASSFRSADSSTDTQYF.

The chain couples TRBV7-9 to TRBJ2-6; absent DNA, TCRdb's TRBD1 call cannot be checked. This CDR3 has 16 residues. Germline V gene lookup returns CDR1 SEHNR and CDR2 FQNEAQ (reference sequence). CDR3 sequence: CASSLSSGSGANVLTF.

The chain is built from TRBV4-1 and TRBJ2-1; TCRdb proposes TRBD2, but this gene call is untestable without DNA. The CDR3 spans 14 residues. The germline V gene encodes CDR1 MGHRA and CDR2 YSYEKL. The CDR3 spells CASAIPGTTREQFF.

The V and J genes are TRBV18 and TRBJ2-1; lacking DNA, the TRBD1 call made by TCRdb goes unchecked. This CDR3 region has 16 residues. Per the germline V gene, CDR1 is KGHSH and CDR2 is LQKENI. Here the CDR3 reads CASPGQGAGSYNEQFF.

The chain couples TRBV2 to TRBJ2-3. The CDR3 spans 13 residues. In germline, CDR1 is SNHLY, CDR2 FYNNEI. The CDR3 is CASTERGIHTQYF. The full variable domain, rest sourced from reference TRBV2 and TRBJ2-3, is EPEVTQTPSHQVTQMGQEVILRCVPISNHLYFYWYRQILGQKVEFLVSFYNNEISEKSEIFDDQFSVERPDGSNFTLKIRSTKLEDSAMYFCASTERGIHTQYFGPGTRLTVL.

This sequence joins TRBV6-5 and TRBJ2-5. CDR1 and CDR2 from the germline V gene are MNHEY and SVGAGI. The length of the CDR3 is 13 residues. The CDR3 is CASSYVGWETQYF.

This chain joins TRBV30 and TRBJ2-1. Germline loops: CDR1 GTSNPN, CDR2 SVGIG (reference sequence). This CDR3 spans 18 amino acids. CDR3: CAWSGETFGTSSYNEQFF. Together with reference TRBV30 and TRBJ2-1, the CDR3 gives the full variable domain: SQTIHQWPATLVQPVGSPLSLECTVEGTSNPNLYWYRQAAGRGLQLLFYSVGIGQISSEVPQNLSASRPQDRQFILSSKKLLLSDSGFYLCAWSGETFGTSSYNEQFFGPGTRLTVL.

The V call is TRBV24-1, the J call TRBJ2-1; TCRdb selects TRBD2, and the lack of DNA leaves this call unchecked. This CDR3 is 17 amino acids long. CDR1 and CDR2 from the germline V gene are KGHDR and SFDVKD. Here the CDR3 reads CATSELGGTSGNNEQFF.

This chain joins TRBV6-6 and TRBJ1-1; without DNA, the TCRdb call of TRBD1 cannot be checked. There are 16 residues in the CDR3. Germline values: CDR1 MNHNY, CDR2 SVGAGI (reference sequence). CDR3 protein: CASSYSSGQAIPEAFF.

The chain combines TRBV3-1 with TRBJ2-5; absent DNA, TCRdb's TRBD2 call cannot be checked. Germline V gives CDR1 LGHDT, CDR2 YNNKEL (reference sequence). This CDR3 spans 16 amino acids. CDR3 protein: CASSQDSRGGLETQYF.